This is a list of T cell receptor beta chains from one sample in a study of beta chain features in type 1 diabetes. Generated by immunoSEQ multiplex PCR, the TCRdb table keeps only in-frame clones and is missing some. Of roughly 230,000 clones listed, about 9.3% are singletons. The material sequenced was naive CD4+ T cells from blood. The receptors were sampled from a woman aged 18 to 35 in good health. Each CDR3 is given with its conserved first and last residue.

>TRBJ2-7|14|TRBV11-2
CASSLRDSSYEQYF
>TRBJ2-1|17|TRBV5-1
CASSLLASGRRVNEQFF
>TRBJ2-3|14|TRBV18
CASSPLDREDTQYF
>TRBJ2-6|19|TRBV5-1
CASSLFSGGASPGANVLTF
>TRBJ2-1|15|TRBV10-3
CAISEFSGTNNEQFF
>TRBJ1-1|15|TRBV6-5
CATCGVQGLNTEAFF
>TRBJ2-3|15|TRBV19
CASRYSGTSTDTQYF
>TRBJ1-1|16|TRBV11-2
CASSLGAGVLGTEAFF
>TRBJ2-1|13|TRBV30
CAWSRDRVSVEFF
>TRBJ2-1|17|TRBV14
CASSQEKDWSSYNEQFF
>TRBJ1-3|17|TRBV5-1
CASSPNGGTDSGNTIYF
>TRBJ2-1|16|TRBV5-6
CASSLRTSGRLKKQFF
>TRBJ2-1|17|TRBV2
CASSWAGEGAGGNEQFF
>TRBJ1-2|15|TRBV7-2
CASSLEPGGNYGYTF
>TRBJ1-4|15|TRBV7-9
CASSAGQAGFEKLFF
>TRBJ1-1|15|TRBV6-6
CASSLRTFSNTEAFF
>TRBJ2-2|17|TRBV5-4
CASSRTRRLANTGELFF
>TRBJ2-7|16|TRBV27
CASTSIGQGRLYEQYF
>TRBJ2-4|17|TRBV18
CASSPLGLAVGENIQYF
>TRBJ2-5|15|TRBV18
CASSTDRTRQETQYF
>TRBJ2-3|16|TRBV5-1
CASSLARGASTDTQYF
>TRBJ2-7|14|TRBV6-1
CASSELRSRHEQYF
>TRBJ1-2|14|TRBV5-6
CASSGPGQGGGYTF
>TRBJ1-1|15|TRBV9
CASSVDPDMGTEAFF
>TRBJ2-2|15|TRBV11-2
CASSLEASVPGELFF
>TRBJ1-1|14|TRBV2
CASSNQGTNTEAFF
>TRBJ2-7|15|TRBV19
CASSNPGQGNYEQYF
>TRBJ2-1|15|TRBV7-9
CASSGTSGNYNEQFF
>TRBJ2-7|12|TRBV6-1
CASMQGSYEQYF
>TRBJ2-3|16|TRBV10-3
CAIRGTSGTPTDTQYF
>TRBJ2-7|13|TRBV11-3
CASSLSPASEQYF
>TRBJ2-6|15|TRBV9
CASRDRASGANVLTF
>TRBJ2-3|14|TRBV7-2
CASSLALSTDTQYF
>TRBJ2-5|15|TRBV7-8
CASSFEDRDQETQYF
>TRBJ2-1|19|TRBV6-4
CASSDRPGLAGSSYNEQFF
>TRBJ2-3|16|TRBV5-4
CASSFASGAAPGTQYF
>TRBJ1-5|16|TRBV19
CASTRRRDYSNQPQHF
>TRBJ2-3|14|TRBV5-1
CASSPGQGGDTQYF
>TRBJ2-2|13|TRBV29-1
CSVDRGRTGELFF
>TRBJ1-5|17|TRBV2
CASSVNRGLSSRGPQHF
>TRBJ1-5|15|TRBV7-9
CASSPRGGSWEPQHF
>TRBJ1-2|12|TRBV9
CASSTEDYGYTF
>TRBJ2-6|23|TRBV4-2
CASSQTPGGQRDGANSGANVLTF
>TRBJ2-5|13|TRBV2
CASSGGRQETQYF
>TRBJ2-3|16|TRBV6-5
CASGLAGGPSTDTQYF
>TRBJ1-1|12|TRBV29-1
CSVETRARQAFF
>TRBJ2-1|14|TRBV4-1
CASSQGRRYNEQFF
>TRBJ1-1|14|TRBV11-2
CASSLRVGNTEAFF
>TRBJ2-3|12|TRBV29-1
CSVDRDRDTQYF
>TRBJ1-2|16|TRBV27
CASSLSGRYPGAGYTF
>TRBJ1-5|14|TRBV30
CAWSVPGGNQPQHF
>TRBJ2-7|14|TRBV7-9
CASSRDRASGEQYF
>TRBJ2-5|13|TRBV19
CASSITGWETQYF
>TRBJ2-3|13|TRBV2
CASRTHPADTQYF